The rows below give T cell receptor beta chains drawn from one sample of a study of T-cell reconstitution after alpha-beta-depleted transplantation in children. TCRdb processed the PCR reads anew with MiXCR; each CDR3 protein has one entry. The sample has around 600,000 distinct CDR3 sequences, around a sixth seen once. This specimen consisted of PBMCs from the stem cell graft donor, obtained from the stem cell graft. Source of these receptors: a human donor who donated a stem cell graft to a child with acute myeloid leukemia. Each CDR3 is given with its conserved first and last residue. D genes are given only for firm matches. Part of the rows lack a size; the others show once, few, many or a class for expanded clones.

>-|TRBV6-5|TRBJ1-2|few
CASSWSTGGYGYTF
TGTGCCAGCAGTTGGTCCACCGGGGGCTATGGCTACACCTTC
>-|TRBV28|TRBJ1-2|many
CASSLGVYGYTF
TGTGCCAGCAGTTTAGGGGTCTATGGCTACACCTTC
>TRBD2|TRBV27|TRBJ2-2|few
CASSYSGEGHTGELFF
TGTGCCAGCAGTTACTCCGGGGAGGGCCACACCGGGGAGCTGTTTTTT
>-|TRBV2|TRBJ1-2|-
CASSDKGAQAYGYTF
TGTGCCAGCAGTGACAAAGGGGCCCAAGCCTATGGCTACACCTTC
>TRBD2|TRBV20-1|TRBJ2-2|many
CSAFGLAGTNTGELFF
TGCAGTGCTTTTGGACTAGCGGGAACGAACACCGGGGAGCTGTTTTTT
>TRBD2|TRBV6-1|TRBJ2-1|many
CASSGGGGGVTYNEQFF
TGTGCCAGCAGTGGTGGCGGGGGAGGTGTAACCTACAATGAGCAGTTCTTC
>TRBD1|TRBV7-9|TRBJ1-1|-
CASSLGPRGRRTEAFF
TGTGCCAGCAGCTTAGGACCCAGGGGGCGCCGGACTGAAGCTTTCTTT
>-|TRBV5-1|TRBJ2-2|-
CASSLFGGTGELFF
TGCGCCAGCAGCTTGTTCGGGGGCACCGGGGAGCTGTTTTTT
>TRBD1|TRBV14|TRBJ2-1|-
CASSQDLAGGSYNEQFF
TGTGCCAGCAGCCAAGATTTGGCAGGGGGCTCCTACAATGAGCAGTTCTTC
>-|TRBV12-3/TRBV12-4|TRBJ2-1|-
CASSLFLGGGINEQFF
TGTGCCAGCAGTTTATTCCTAGGGGGCGGGATCAATGAGCAGTTCTTC
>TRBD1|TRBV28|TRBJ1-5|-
CASSLQQGQYQPQHF
TGTGCCAGCAGTCTTCAACAGGGGCAATATCAGCCCCAGCATTTT
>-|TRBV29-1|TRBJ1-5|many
CSVEMGGGQPQHF
TGCAGCGTTGAGATGGGTGGCGGTCAGCCCCAGCATTTT
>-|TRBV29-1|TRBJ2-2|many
CSVEDRVGELFF
TGCAGCGTTGAAGATCGGGTCGGGGAGCTGTTTTTT
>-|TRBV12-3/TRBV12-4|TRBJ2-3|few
CASTPSKLATDTQYF
TGTGCCAGCACCCCCTCGAAACTAGCAACAGATACGCAGTATTTT
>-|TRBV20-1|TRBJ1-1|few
CSARASGRENTEAFF
TGCAGTGCTAGAGCCTCTGGCAGGGAGAACACTGAAGCTTTCTTT
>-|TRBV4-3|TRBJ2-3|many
CASSQFRTSTDTQYF
TGCGCCAGCAGCCAATTTAGGACTAGCACAGATACGCAGTATTTT
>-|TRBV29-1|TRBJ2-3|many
CSVVQGASTDTQYF
TGCAGCGTTGTACAGGGCGCTAGCACAGATACGCAGTATTTT
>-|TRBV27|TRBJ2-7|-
CASSPGAGFSYEQYF
TGTGCCAGCAGCCCGGGGGCAGGGTTCTCCTACGAGCAGTACTTC
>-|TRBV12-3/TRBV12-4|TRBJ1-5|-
CASSRQPNQPQHF
TGTGCCAGCAGTCGACAGCCCAATCAGCCCCAGCATTTT
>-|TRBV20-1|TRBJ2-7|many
CSASSLSIGEQYF
TGCAGTGCTAGTTCCCTCTCGATCGGCGAGCAGTACTTC
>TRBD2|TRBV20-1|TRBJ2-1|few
CSARVPLSGGVRRGEQFF
TGCAGTGCTAGGGTTCCACTTAGCGGGGGAGTCCGCCGTGGTGAGCAGTTCTTC
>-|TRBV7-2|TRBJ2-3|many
CASSLRRAATDTQYF
TGTGCCAGCAGTCTTCGTAGGGCAGCCACAGATACGCAGTATTTT